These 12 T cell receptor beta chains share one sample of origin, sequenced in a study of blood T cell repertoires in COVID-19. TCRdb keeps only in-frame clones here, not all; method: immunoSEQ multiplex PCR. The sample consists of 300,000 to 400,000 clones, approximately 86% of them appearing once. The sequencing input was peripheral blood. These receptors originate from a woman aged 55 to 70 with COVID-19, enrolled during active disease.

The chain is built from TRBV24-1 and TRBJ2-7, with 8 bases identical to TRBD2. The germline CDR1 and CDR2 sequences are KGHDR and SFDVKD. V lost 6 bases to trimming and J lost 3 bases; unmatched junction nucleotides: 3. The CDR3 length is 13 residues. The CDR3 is CATSRLASYEQYF. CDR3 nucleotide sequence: TGTGCCACCAGTCGACTAGCGAGCTACGAGCAGTACTTC.

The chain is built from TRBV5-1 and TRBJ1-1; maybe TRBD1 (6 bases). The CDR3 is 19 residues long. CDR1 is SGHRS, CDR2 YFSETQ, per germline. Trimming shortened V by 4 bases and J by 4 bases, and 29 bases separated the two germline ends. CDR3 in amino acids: CASSPRFLAVGAHATEAFF. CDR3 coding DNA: TGCGCCAGCAGCCCCCGATTCTTAGCAGTGGGGGCCCACGCCACTGAAGCTTTCTTT.

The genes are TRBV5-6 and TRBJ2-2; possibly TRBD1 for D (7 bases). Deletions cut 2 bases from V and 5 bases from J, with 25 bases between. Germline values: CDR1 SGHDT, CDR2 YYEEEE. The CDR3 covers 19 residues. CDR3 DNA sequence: TGTGCCAGCAGCTTCCTCGGAGGGGGCCCCCGGTTAAGAACCGGGGAGCTGTTTTTT. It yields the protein CASSFLGGGPRLRTGELFF.

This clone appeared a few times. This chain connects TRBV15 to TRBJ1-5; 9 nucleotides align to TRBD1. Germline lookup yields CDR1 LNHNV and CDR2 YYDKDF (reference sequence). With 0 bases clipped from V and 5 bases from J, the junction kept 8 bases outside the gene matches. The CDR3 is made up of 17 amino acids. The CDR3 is CATSRERTGQGHQPQHF. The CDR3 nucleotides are TGTGCCACCAGCAGAGAAAGAACTGGACAGGGGCATCAGCCCCAGCATTTT.

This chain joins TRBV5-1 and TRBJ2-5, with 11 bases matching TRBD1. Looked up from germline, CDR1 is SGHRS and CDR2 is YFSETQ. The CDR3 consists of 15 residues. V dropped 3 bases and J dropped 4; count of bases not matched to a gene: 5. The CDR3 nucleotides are TGCGCCAGCAGCTCAGGACAGGGGGCAGGAGAGACCCAGTACTTC. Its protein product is CASSSGQGAGETQYF.

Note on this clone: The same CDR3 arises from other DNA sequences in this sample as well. CDR3 sequence reads: CASSSTGNYGYTF. CDR3 nucleotide sequence: TGTGCCAGCAGCTCGACAGGGAACTATGGCTACACCTTC. The rearrangement joins TRBV7-9 to TRBJ1-2; 7 positions match TRBD1. Per the germline V gene, CDR1 is SEHNR and CDR2 is FQNEAQ (reference sequence). V lost 4 bases, J lost 2 bases, and 1 base stayed unmatched. The CDR3 runs to 13 residues.

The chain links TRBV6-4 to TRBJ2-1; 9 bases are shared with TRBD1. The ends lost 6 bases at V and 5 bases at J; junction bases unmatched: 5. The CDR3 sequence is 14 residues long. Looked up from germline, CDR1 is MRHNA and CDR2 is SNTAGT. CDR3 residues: CASRGQGRDNEQFF. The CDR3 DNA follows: TGTGCCAGCAGGGGACAGGGTAGGGACAATGAGCAGTTCTTC.

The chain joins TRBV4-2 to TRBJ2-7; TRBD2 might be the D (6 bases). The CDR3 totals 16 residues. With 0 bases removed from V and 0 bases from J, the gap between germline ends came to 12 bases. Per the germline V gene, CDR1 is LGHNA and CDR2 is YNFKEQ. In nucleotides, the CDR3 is TGTGCCAGCAGCCAAGATCTTGGACTAAGCTCCTACGAGCAGTACTTC. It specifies CASSQDLGLSSYEQYF.

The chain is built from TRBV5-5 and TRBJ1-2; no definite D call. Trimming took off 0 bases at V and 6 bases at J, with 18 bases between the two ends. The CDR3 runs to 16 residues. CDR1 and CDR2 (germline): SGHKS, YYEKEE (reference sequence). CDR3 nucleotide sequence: TGTGCCAGCAGCTTGGCCCCAAGTGAGATGGGCAATGGCTACACCTTC. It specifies CASSLAPSEMGNGYTF.

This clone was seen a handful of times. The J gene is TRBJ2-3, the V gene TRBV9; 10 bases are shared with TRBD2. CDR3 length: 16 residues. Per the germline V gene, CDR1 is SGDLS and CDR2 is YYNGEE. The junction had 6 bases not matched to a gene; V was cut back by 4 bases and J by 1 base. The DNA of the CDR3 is TGTGCCAGCAGCTCAGCCGGGACTAGCGGCACAGATACGCAGTATTTT. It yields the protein CASSSAGTSGTDTQYF.

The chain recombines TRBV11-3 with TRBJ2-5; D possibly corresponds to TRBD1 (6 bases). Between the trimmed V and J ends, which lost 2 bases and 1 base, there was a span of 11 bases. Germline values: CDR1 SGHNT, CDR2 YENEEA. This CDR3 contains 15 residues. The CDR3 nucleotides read TGTGCCAGCAGCTTATACCAACAGGGCCAAGAGACCCAGTACTTC. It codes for CASSLYQQGQETQYF.

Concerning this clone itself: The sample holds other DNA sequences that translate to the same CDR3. The CDR3 reads CASSPGTGSNQPQHF. The DNA of the CDR3 is TGTGCCAGCAGTCCCGGGACAGGTAGCAATCAGCCCCAGCATTTT. This chain connects TRBV6-5 to TRBJ1-5; 8 nucleotides match TRBD1. There are 15 residues in the CDR3. V was pared by 5 bases and J by 0 bases, with 3 bases of the junction left unmatched. Germline V CDR1 and CDR2: MNHEY, SVGAGI.